The present entry profiles one T cell receptor beta chain with its context. A much more abundant neighbour one base away suggests this may be a read error. These data are taken from a study of blood T cell repertoires in COVID-19. Study-level background: From T cells, B-cell-depleted T cells, or PBMCs came the material, which was cDNA or gDNA.

CDR1 and CDR2 (germline): SGHRS, YFSETQ. The CDR3 extends over 14 amino acids. Unmatched junction bases numbered 2, after V lost 0 bases and J lost 6 bases. Profiled with immunoSEQ multiplex PCR; TCRdb holds only in-frame clones, not every one. The table lists roughly 250,000 clones, about 86% of them singletons, with approximately 15% in the top ten. The chain recombines TRBV5-1 with TRBJ1-2; TRBD1 agrees at 10 bases. Sequencing was performed on peripheral blood. The sequence was collected from a person aged 65 to 85 with COVID-19, enrolled during active disease. The CDR3 DNA sequence: TGCGCCAGCAGCTTGGTGACAGGGGGCCATGGCTACACCTTC. Residues: CASSLVTGGHGYTF. The full variable domain, completed using reference TRBV5-1 and TRBJ1-2, is KAGVTQTPRYLIKTRGQQVTLSCSPISGHRSVSWYQQTPGQGLQFLFEYFSETQRNKGNFPGRFSGRQFSNSRSEMNVSTLELGDSALYLCASSLVTGGHGYTFGSGTRLTVV.